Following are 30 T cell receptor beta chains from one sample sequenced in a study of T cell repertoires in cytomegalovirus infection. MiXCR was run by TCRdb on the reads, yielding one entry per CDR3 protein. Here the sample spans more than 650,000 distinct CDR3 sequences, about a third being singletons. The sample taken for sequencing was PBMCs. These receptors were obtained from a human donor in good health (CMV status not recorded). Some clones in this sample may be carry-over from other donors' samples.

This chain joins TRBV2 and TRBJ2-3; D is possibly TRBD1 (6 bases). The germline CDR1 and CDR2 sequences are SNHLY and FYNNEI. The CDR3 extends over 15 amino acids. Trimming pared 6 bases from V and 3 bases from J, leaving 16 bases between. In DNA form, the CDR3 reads TGTGCCAGCAGCGTGGACAGCCCGGGGACAGATACGCAGTATTTT. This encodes CASSVDSPGTDTQYF.

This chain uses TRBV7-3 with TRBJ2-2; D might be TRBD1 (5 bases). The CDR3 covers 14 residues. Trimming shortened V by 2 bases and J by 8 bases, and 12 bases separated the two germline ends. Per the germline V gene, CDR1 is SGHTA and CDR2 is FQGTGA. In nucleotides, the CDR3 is TGTGCCAGCAGCTTAGCCACAGGTTCTGGGGAGCTGTTTTTT. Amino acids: CASSLATGSGELFF.

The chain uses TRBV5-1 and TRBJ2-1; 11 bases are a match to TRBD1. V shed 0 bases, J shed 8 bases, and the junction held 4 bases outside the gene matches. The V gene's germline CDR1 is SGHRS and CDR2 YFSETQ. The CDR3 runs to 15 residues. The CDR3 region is CASSLGGTGGHEQFF. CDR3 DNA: TGCGCCAGCAGCTTGGGAGGGACAGGGGGGCATGAGCAGTTCTTC.

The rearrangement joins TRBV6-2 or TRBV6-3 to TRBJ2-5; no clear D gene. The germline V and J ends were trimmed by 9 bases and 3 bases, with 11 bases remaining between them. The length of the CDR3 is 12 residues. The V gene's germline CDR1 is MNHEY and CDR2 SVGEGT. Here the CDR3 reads CASWTWEETQYF. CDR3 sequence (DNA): TGTGCCAGTTGGACGTGGGAAGAGACCCAGTACTTC.

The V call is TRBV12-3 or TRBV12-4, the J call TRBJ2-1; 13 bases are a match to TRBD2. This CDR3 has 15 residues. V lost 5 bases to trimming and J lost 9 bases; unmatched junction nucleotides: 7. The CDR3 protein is CASSPTSGRLGEQFF. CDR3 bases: TGTGCCAGCAGTCCGACTAGCGGGAGGCTTGGTGAGCAGTTCTTC.

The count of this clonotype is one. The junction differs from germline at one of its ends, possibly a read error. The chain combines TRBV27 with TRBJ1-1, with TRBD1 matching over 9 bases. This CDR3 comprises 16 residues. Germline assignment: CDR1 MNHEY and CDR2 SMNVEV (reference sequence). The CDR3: CASSLSERTGVVEALF. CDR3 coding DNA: TGTGCCAGCAGTTTATCTGAACGGACAGGGGTTGTTGAAGCTTTATTT.

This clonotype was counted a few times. The DNA of the CDR3 is TGTGCCAGCAGTTTTTCTCAGCGGTTCACAGATACGCAGTATTTT. This translates into CASSFSQRFTDTQYF. The V gene is TRBV28, the J gene TRBJ2-3; perhaps TRBD2 as D (5 bases). V shed 3 bases and J shed 2 bases, with 12 bases lying between them. The germline CDR1 and CDR2 sequences are MDHEN and SYDVKM. The CDR3 length is 15 residues.

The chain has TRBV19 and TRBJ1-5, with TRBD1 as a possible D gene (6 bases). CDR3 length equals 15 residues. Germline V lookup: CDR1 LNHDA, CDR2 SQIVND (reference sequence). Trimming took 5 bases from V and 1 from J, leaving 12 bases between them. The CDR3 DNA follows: TGTGCCAGTAGTCCCGGGACACTAAGCAATCAGCCCCAGCATTTT. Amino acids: CASSPGTLSNQPQHF.

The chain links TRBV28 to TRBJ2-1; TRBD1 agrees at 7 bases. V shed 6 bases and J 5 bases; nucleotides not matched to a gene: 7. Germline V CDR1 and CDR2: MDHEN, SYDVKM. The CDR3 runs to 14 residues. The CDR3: CASRRGPVDNEQFF. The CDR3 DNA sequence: TGTGCCAGCAGAAGGGGGCCGGTTGACAATGAGCAGTTCTTC. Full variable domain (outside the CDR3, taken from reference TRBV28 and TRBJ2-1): DVKVTQSSRYLVKRTGEKVFLECVQDMDHENMFWYRQDPGLGLRLIYFSYDVKMKEKGDIPEGYSVSREKKERFSLILESASTNQTSMYLCASRRGPVDNEQFFGPGTRLTVL.

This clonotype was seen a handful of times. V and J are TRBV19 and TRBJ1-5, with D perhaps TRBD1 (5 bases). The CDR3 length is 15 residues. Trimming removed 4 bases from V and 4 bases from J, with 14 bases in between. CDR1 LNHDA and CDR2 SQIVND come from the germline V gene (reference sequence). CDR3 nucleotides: TGTGCCAGTAGTACCACAGGAACCCTTAATCAGCCCCAGCATTTT. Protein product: CASSTTGTLNQPQHF. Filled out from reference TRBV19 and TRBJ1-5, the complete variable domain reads DGGITQSPKYLFRKEGQNVTLSCEQNLNHDAMYWYRQDPGQGLRLIYYSQIVNDFQKGDIAEGYSVSREKKESFPLTVTSAQKNPTAFYLCASSTTGTLNQPQHFGDGTRLSIL.

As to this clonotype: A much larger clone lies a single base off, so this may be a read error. The CDR3 region has the DNA TGTGCCAGCACCGCCCCACGGCAGGGGGTATATGGCTACACCTTC. This codes for CASTAPRQGVYGYTF. The chain employs TRBV28 and TRBJ1-2; 7 bases are a match to TRBD1. Per the germline V gene, CDR1 is MDHEN and CDR2 is SYDVKM. The ends lost 7 bases at V and 5 bases at J; junction bases unmatched: 13. The length of the CDR3 is 15 residues.

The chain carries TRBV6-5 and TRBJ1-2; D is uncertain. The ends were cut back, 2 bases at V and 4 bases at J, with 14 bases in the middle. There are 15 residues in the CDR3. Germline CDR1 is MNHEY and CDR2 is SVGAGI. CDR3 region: CASSYTPSGAYGYTF. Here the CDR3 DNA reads TGTGCCAGCAGTTACACCCCCTCCGGCGCCTATGGCTACACCTTC.

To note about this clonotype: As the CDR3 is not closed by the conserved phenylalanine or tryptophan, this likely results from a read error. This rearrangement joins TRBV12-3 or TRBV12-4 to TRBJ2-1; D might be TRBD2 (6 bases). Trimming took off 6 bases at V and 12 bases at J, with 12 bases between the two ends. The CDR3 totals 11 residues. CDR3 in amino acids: CASSSGLRQFL. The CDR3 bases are TGTGCCAGCAGCTCGGGACTTCGGCAGTTCTTA.

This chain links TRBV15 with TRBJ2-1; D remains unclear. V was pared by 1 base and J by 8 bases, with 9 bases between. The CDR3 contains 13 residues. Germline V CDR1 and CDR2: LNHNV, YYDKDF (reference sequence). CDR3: CATSRGVKDEQFF. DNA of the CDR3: TGTGCCACCAGCAGAGGGGTTAAGGATGAGCAGTTCTTC.

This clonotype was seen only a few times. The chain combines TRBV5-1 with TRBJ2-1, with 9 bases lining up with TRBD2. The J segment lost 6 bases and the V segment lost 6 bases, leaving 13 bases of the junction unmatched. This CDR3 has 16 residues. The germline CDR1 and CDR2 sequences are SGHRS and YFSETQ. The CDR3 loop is CASTVSGGPALNEQFF. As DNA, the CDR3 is TGCGCCAGCACTGTTAGCGGGGGCCCTGCGCTCAATGAGCAGTTCTTC.

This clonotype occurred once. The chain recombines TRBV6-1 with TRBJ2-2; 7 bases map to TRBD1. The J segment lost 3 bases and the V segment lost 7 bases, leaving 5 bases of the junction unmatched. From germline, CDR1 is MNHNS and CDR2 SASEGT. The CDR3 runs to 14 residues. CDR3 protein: CASTYRGDTGELFF. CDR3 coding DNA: TGTGCCAGCACATACAGGGGTGACACCGGGGAGCTGTTTTTT.

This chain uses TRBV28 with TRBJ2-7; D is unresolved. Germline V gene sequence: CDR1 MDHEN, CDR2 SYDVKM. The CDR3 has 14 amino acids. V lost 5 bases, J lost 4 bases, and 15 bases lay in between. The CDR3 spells CASSTINAVYEQYF. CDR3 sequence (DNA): TGTGCCAGCAGTACGATCAATGCGGTTTACGAGCAGTACTTC.

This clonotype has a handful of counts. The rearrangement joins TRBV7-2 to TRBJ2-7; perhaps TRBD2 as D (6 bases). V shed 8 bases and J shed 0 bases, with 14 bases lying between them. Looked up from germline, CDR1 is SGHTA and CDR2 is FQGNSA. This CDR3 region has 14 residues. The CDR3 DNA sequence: TGTGCCAGCGCCTTAGCGGCGAGCTCCTACGAGCAGTACTTC. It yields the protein CASALAASSYEQYF. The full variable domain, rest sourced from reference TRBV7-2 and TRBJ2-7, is GAGVSQSPSNKVTEKGKDVELRCDPISGHTALYWYRQSLGQGLEFLIYFQGNSAPDKSGLPSDRFSAERTGGSVSTLTIQRTQQEDSAVYLCASALAASSYEQYFGPGTRLTVT.

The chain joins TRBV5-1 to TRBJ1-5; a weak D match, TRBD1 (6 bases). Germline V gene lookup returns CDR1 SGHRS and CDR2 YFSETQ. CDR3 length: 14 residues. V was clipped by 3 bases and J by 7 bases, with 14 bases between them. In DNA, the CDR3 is TGCGCCAGCAGCTGGGCGGGGGGCAGCCAGCCCCAGCATTTT. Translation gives CASSWAGGSQPQHF.

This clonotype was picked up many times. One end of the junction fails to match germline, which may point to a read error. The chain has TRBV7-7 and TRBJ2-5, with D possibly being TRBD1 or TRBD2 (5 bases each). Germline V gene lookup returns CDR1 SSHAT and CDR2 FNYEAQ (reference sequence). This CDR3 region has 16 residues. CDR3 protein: CASSNTGSGLQETQYF. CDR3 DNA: TGTGCTAGCAGCAATACAGGCTCCGGACTCCAAGAGACCCAGTACTTC.

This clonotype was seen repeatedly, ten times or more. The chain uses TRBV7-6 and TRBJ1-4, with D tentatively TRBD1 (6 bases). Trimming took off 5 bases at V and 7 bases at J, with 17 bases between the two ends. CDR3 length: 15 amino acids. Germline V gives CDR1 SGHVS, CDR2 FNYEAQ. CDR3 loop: CASSPGGGRGEKLFF. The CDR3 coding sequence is TGTGCCAGCAGCCCGGGGGGGGGCCGGGGTGAAAAACTGTTTTTT.

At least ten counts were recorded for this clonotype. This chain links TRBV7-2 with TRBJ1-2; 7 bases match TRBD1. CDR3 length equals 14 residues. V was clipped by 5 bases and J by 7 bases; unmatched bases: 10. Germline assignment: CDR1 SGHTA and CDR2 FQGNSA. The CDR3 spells CASSEGTAARGYTF. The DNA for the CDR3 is TGTGCCAGCAGCGAGGGGACAGCGGCCCGTGGCTACACCTTC.

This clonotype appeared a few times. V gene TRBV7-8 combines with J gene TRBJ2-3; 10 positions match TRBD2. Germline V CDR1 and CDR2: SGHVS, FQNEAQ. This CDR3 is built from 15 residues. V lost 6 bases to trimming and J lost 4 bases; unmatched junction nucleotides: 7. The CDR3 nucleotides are TGTGCCAGCAGAGGAGCGGGGGGGCGTGCAGATACGCAGTATTTT. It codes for CASRGAGGRADTQYF.

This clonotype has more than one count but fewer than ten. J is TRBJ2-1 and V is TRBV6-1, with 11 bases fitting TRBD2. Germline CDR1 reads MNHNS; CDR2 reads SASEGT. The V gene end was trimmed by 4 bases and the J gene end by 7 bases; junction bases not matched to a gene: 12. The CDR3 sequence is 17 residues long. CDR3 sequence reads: CASSGASGRPIGNEQFF. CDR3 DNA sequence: TGTGCCAGCAGTGGGGCTAGCGGGAGGCCCATCGGGAATGAGCAGTTCTTC.

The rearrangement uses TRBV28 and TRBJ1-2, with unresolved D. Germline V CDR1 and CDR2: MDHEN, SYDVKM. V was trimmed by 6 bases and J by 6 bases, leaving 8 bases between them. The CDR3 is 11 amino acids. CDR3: CASSIEDGYTF. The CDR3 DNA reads TGTGCCAGCAGCATAGAGGATGGCTACACCTTC.

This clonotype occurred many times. In nucleotides, the CDR3 is TGTGCCAGCAGATCCGGGTCAGGGAACACTGAAGCTTTCTTT. Protein sequence: CASRSGSGNTEAFF. V is TRBV7-2 and J is TRBJ1-1; D not resolved. Per the germline V gene, CDR1 is SGHTA and CDR2 is FQGNSA. The CDR3 is made up of 14 amino acids. With 6 bases removed from V and 1 base from J, the gap between germline ends came to 12 bases. The whole variable domain, filled in from reference TRBV7-2 and TRBJ1-1, reads GAGVSQSPSNKVTEKGKDVELRCDPISGHTALYWYRQSLGQGLEFLIYFQGNSAPDKSGLPSDRFSAERTGGSVSTLTIQRTQQEDSAVYLCASRSGSGNTEAFFGQGTRLTVV.

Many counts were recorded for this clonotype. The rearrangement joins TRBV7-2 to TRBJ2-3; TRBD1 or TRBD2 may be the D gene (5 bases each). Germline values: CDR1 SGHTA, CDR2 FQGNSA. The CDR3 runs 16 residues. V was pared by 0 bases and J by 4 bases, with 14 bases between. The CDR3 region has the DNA TGTGCCAGCAGCTTAGCGGGACCTCTACACTCAGATACGCAGTATTTT. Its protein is CASSLAGPLHSDTQYF.

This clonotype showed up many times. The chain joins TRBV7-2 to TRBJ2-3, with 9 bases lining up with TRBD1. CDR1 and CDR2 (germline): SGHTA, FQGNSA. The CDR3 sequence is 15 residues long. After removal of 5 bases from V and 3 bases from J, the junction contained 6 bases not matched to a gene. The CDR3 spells CASSRRDRVTDTQYF. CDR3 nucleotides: TGTGCCAGCAGCCGCCGGGACAGGGTAACAGATACGCAGTATTTT.

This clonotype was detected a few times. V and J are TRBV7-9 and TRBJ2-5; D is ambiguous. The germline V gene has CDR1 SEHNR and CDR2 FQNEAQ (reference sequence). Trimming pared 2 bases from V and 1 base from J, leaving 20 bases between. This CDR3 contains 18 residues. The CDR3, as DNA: TGTGCCAGCAGCTTAATTAGAGGACCCGCGAGGTTCCAAGAGACCCAGTACTTC. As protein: CASSLIRGPARFQETQYF.

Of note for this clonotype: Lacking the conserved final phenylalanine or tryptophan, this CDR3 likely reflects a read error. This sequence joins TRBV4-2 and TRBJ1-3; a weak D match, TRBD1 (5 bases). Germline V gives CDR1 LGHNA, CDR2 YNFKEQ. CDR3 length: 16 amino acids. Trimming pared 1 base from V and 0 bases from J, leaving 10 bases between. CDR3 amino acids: CASSQGQRSSGNTIYL. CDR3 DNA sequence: TGTGCCAGCAGCCAAGGACAGCGAAGCTCTGGAAACACCATATATTTG.